This T cell receptor beta chain was identified in a study of blood T cells in healthy people across ages. Losses at the gene ends were 5 bases for V and 6 bases for J; bases not matched to a gene: 6. The CDR3 runs 13 residues. Germline V gene data show CDR1 as SQVTM and CDR2 as ANQGSEA. PCR was performed a second time for about 6 to 11 cycles using a sample-barcoded 5' primer and a J-beta primer mix. TCRdb called the 5' RACE reads again in MiXCR, with one record for every CDR3 protein. The top ten hold 30% to 45% of the sample, which has hundreds of thousands of distinct CDR3 sequences, roughly three fifths seen once.

Sample: blood. The receptor was derived from a man aged 60 to 75 in good health. V gene TRBV29-1 combines with J gene TRBJ2-3; 9 nucleotides match TRBD2. The CDR3 DNA reads TGCAGCGTTCGACAAAGCGGGGGGGATACGCAGTATTTT. Translating gives CSVRQSGGDTQYF.